These T cell receptor beta chains were read from a single sample in a study of blood T cell repertoires in COVID-19. Sequenced by immunoSEQ multiplex PCR; TCRdb stores in-frame clones only, minus some. The profile covers roughly 340,000 clones, with 89% appearing a single time and around 3% taken by the ten largest. The specimen was peripheral blood. Receptors originate from a woman aged 25 to 45 with COVID-19, enrolled during active disease. Both conserved end residues are part of each CDR3. The D gene is left open where the match is weak. Only some rows state a clone size, as once, few, many or a class for expanded clones.

abundance,d_gene,v_gene,j_gene,CDR3aa,CDR3nt
few,TRBD1,TRBV2,TRBJ2-7,CASSEGLGGTHGNEQYF,TGTGCCAGCAGTGAGGGGTTAGGGGGCACGCACGGCAACGAGCAGTACTTC
NA,TRBD2,TRBV5-1,TRBJ2-2,CASSRLAGGRTGELFF,TGCGCCAGCAGCAGACTAGCGGGGGGCAGGACCGGGGAGCTGTTTTTT
NA,NA,TRBV5-1,TRBJ2-2,CASSLAPGQFSTGELFF,TGCGCCAGCAGCTTGGCACCCGGACAGTTCAGCACCGGGGAGCTGTTTTTT
NA,TRBD1,TRBV29-1,TRBJ2-6,CSVAYRGPGANVLTF,TGCAGCGTTGCGTACAGGGGGCCTGGGGCCAACGTCCTGACTTTC
NA,TRBD1,TRBV27,TRBJ2-1,CASSSYAGQGYNEQFF,TGTGCCAGCAGTTCGTACGCGGGACAGGGCTACAATGAGCAGTTCTTC
once,TRBD1,TRBV7-9,TRBJ2-1,CASSLVLGQGKNEQFF,TGTGCCAGCAGCTTAGTTTTGGGACAGGGGAAGAATGAGCAGTTCTTC
NA,NA,TRBV6-5,TRBJ2-5,CASLHNREGETQYF,TGTGCCAGCCTCCATAACAGGGAGGGAGAGACCCAGTACTTC
NA,NA,TRBV7-6,TRBJ2-2,CASSLEATGELFF,TGTGCCAGCAGCTTGGAGGCTACCGGGGAGCTGTTTTTT
NA,TRBD1,TRBV5-6,TRBJ2-7,CASSFQTGTPYEQYF,TGTGCCAGCAGCTTCCAGACAGGGACCCCCTACGAGCAGTACTTC
NA,NA,TRBV19,TRBJ1-5,CASSNREGSNQPQHF,TGTGCCAGTAGTAACAGGGAGGGTAGCAATCAGCCCCAGCATTTT
NA,TRBD1,TRBV7-9,TRBJ2-2,CASNEQGSGELFF,TGTGCCAGCAATGAACAGGGGTCCGGGGAGCTGTTTTTT
NA,NA,TRBV7-9,TRBJ1-2,CASSGHTVYYGYTF,TGTGCCAGCAGCGGGCACACAGTCTACTATGGCTACACCTTC
once,TRBD1,TRBV5-4,TRBJ1-2,CASSLMTGWHYGYTF,TGTGCCAGCAGCTTAATGACAGGGTGGCACTATGGCTACACCTTC
NA,TRBD1,TRBV4-3,TRBJ2-6,CASSLSGQGSGANVLTF,TGCGCCAGCAGCCTTTCGGGACAGGGATCTGGGGCCAACGTCCTGACTTTC
NA,NA,TRBV27,TRBJ1-6,CASSLRPASPRGSSYNSPLHF,TGTGCCAGCAGTTTAAGACCAGCGTCCCCGAGGGGGAGCTCCTATAATTCACCCCTCCACTTT
NA,NA,TRBV7-9,TRBJ1-1,CASSPTPENTEAFF,TGTGCCAGCAGCCCGACTCCAGAAAACACTGAAGCTTTCTTT
once,TRBD2,TRBV7-8,TRBJ2-1,CASSPLRGGINNEQFF,TGTGCCAGCAGCCCCCTGCGCGGGGGAATAAACAATGAGCAGTTCTTC
NA,TRBD1,TRBV7-8,TRBJ1-3,CASSLGQGRNTIYF,TGTGCCAGCAGCTTAGGACAGGGTAGAAACACCATATATTTT
NA,NA,TRBV4-3,TRBJ1-2,CASSQLLGAVGGYTF,TGCGCCAGCAGCCAATTATTAGGGGCCGTGGGGGGCTACACCTTC
NA,NA,TRBV3-1/TRBV3-2,TRBJ2-1,CASSQGRSEYNEQFF,TGTGCCAGCAGCCAAGGTCGCAGCGAATACAATGAGCAGTTCTTC
NA,NA,TRBV6-8,TRBJ2-1,CASRNRTGRDEQFF,TGTGCCAGCAGAAATAGGACAGGGAGGGATGAGCAGTTCTTC
NA,NA,TRBV7-2,TRBJ1-2,CASSTNQGFSGGYTF,TGTGCCAGCAGCACCAATCAGGGGTTTTCCGGTGGCTACACCTTC
NA,TRBD2,TRBV6-5,TRBJ2-3,CASSLLAGGSTDTQYF,TGTGCCAGCAGTTTGCTAGCGGGGGGAAGCACAGATACGCAGTATTTT
NA,NA,TRBV6-5,TRBJ2-6,CASSYSGSGANVLTF,TGTGCCAGCAGTTATTCGGGCTCTGGGGCCAACGTCCTGACTTTC
NA,TRBD1,TRBV3-1/TRBV3-2,TRBJ1-1,CASSQEWTGLNTEAFF,TGTGCCAGCAGCCAAGAATGGACAGGCCTAAACACTGAAGCTTTCTTT
NA,NA,TRBV13,TRBJ2-7,CASSLADSTYEQYF,TGTGCCAGCAGCTTAGCGGACAGTACCTACGAGCAGTACTTC
NA,NA,TRBV14,TRBJ1-3,CASSQGRGRNTIYF,TGTGCCAGCAGCCAAGGCCGGGGTAGAAACACCATATATTTT
NA,TRBD2,TRBV11-3,TRBJ2-2,CASSPGGWWEREDTGELFF,TGTGCCAGCAGCCCTGGGGGATGGTGGGAGCGGGAGGACACCGGGGAGCTGTTTTTT
NA,TRBD1,TRBV7-9,TRBJ2-7,CASSLPGQGPYEQYF,TGTGCCAGCAGCTTACCCGGACAGGGTCCCTACGAGCAGTACTTC
NA,TRBD1,TRBV7-9,TRBJ2-5,CASSLLGQGGPGETQYF,TGTGCCAGCAGCTTGCTGGGACAGGGTGGCCCCGGAGAGACCCAGTACTTC
once,NA,TRBV15,TRBJ2-1,CATSRDPQGHWWDEQFF,TGTGCCACCAGCAGAGACCCCCAGGGTCACTGGTGGGATGAGCAGTTCTTC
NA,TRBD2,TRBV12-5,TRBJ2-1,CASGPPLAGGINEQFF,TGTGCTAGTGGTCCCCCCCTAGCGGGAGGGATCAATGAGCAGTTCTTC